A single sample gave rise to the 19 T cell receptor beta chains below, sequenced in a study of CD8 T cells in ankylosing spondylitis. From the 5' RACE reads, TCRdb called clonotypes with MiXCR, one entry per CDR3 protein. The sample has hundreds of thousands of distinct CDR3 sequences, 10% seen once; the top ten hold 21%. Sequenced sample: blood, either unsorted or a sorted T cell fraction (not recorded which). The receptors originated from a male donor with ankylosing spondylitis or in good health (not recorded which).

The V gene is TRBV7-8, the J gene TRBJ2-7; 7 positions agree with TRBD1. Germline loops: CDR1 SGHVS, CDR2 FQNEAQ. Germline trimming cut 1 base from V and 4 bases from J; bases unmatched to any gene: 10. CDR3 length: 16 amino acids. CDR3 sequence reads: CASSLGLQGTFYEQYF. The CDR3 DNA is TGTGCCAGCAGCTTAGGGCTACAGGGGACCTTTTACGAGCAGTACTTC.

This clonotype showed up just a few times. The chain couples TRBV13 to TRBJ1-6; perhaps TRBD1 as D (6 bases). CDR3 size: 20 residues. Germline loops: CDR1 PRHDT, CDR2 FYEKMQ (reference sequence). Trimming stripped 3 bases from V and 0 bases from J, with 21 bases between. Here the CDR3 DNA reads TGTGCCAGCAGCTTTGGTGGCAGGGGCTATGATAGCTCCTATAATTCACCCCTCCACTTT. It encodes CASSFGGRGYDSSYNSPLHF.

This clonotype has at least ten counts. The chain is built from TRBV6-5 and TRBJ1-1; D is perhaps TRBD1 (6 bases). The CDR3 length is 14 residues. Germline V gene lookup returns CDR1 MNHEY and CDR2 SVGAGI. With 3 bases removed from V and 1 base from J, the gap between germline ends came to 9 bases. Here the CDR3 DNA reads TGTGCCAGCAGTTATACAGGGCGGAACACTGAAGCTTTCTTT. Its translation: CASSYTGRNTEAFF.

This clonotype was found many times. The chain combines TRBV7-8 with TRBJ2-2; TRBD1 aligns across 7 bases. The CDR3 runs to 14 residues. Germline V CDR1 and CDR2: SGHVS, FQNEAQ. Germline trimming cut 7 bases from V and 5 bases from J; bases unmatched to any gene: 7. DNA for the CDR3: TGTGCCAGCAAAGAGGGGGCTAATACCGGGGAGCTGTTTTTT. Its translation is CASKEGANTGELFF.

The chain carries TRBV11-2 and TRBJ2-7; tentatively, D is TRBD1 (6 bases). V lost 6 bases to trimming and J lost 5 bases, with 20 bases between them. In germline, CDR1 is SGHAT, CDR2 FQNNGV. This CDR3 region has 15 residues. CDR3 sequence reads: CASRSTEGGLHEQYF. The CDR3 DNA reads TGTGCCAGCAGGTCGACGGAAGGGGGTCTACACGAGCAGTACTTC.

This clonotype was counted at least ten times. The chain recombines TRBV27 with TRBJ2-5; possible D gene TRBD1, 6 bases. This CDR3 has 13 residues. Germline V gene data show CDR1 as MNHEY and CDR2 as SMNVEV (reference sequence). Trimming left V 2 bases short and J 2 bases short, with 6 bases between. CDR3 coding DNA: TGTGCCAGCAGTTTAAGGGGGCAAGAGACCCAGTACTTC. The encoded protein is CASSLRGQETQYF.

There are many counts of this clonotype. The genes are TRBV5-1 and TRBJ1-1; D not resolved. This CDR3 has 19 residues. V was trimmed by 9 bases and J by 2 bases, leaving 32 bases between them. CDR1 and CDR2 from the germline V gene are SGHRS and YFSETQ. CDR3 coding DNA: TGCGCCACCATCCTCTATGAGATCCTGCTAGGGAAGGCCAACACTGAAGCTTTCTTT. Amino acid sequence: CATILYEILLGKANTEAFF.

This clonotype was seen repeatedly, ten times or more. This sequence joins TRBV7-9 and TRBJ1-5, with D perhaps matching TRBD1 (5 bases). Germline V gene lookup returns CDR1 SEHNR and CDR2 FQNEAQ (reference sequence). Between the trimmed V and J ends, which lost 5 bases and 9 bases, there was a span of 14 bases. This CDR3 has 13 amino acids. This CDR3 reads CASSPRDPGPQHF. The CDR3 DNA sequence: TGTGCCAGCAGCCCCAGGGACCCAGGGCCCCAGCATTTT. The variable domain in full, completed from reference TRBV7-9 and TRBJ1-5, reads DTGVSQNPRHKITKRGQNVTFRCDPISEHNRLYWYRQTLGQGPEFLTYFQNEAQLEKSRLLSDRFSAERPKGSFSTLEIQRTEQGDSAMYLCASSPRDPGPQHFGDGTRLSIL.

This clonotype was seen repeatedly, ten times or more. The chain links TRBV6-2 or TRBV6-3 to TRBJ2-5, with D uncertain. Per germline, CDR1 MNHEY and CDR2 SVGEGT. V was clipped by 8 bases and J by 2 bases, with 18 bases between them. CDR3 length equals 15 residues. The CDR3, as DNA: TGTGCCAGCGGCCGGGTTGTGGGCAGGCAAGAGACCCAGTACTTC. It specifies CASGRVVGRQETQYF.

This clonotype was picked up many times. This chain connects TRBV5-6 to TRBJ2-2, with D hard to call. Deletions cut 0 bases from V and 2 bases from J, with 11 bases between. Germline CDR1 reads SGHDT; CDR2 reads YYEEEE. The CDR3 has 16 amino acids. CDR3 protein: CASSLARTVNTGELFF. DNA of the CDR3: TGTGCCAGCAGCTTGGCCCGGACGGTAAACACCGGGGAGCTGTTTTTT.

This clonotype occurred many times. The genes are TRBV9 and TRBJ2-3; D may match TRBD1 or TRBD2 (5 bases each). CDR3 size: 15 residues. V dropped 0 bases and J dropped 2 bases, with 10 bases sitting between them. Germline V gene sequence: CDR1 SGDLS, CDR2 YYNGEE. The CDR3 is CASSVGGVYTDTQYF. For the CDR3, the DNA is TGTGCCAGCAGCGTAGGAGGGGTTTACACAGATACGCAGTATTTT. Looking up the rest from reference TRBV9 and TRBJ2-3 gives the full variable domain: DSGVTQTPKHLITATGQRVTLRCSPRSGDLSVYWYQQSLDQGLQFLIQYYNGEERAKGNILERFSAQQFPDLHSELNLSSLELGDSALYFCASSVGGVYTDTQYFGPGTRLTVL.

This clonotype was seen ten or more times. This sequence joins TRBV5-1 and TRBJ2-1, with D possibly called TRBD1 or TRBD2 (5 bases each). Per the germline V gene, CDR1 is SGHRS and CDR2 is YFSETQ. The germline V and J ends were trimmed by 0 bases and 2 bases, with 9 bases remaining between them. The CDR3 sequence is 15 residues long. CDR3: CASSLGGTTYNEQFF. CDR3 nucleotides: TGCGCCAGCAGCTTGGGAGGGACCACCTACAATGAGCAGTTCTTC.

This clonotype was found a few times. The chain has TRBV7-3 and TRBJ2-1; 11 bases line up with TRBD2. The J segment lost 3 bases and the V segment lost 5 bases, leaving 12 bases of the junction unmatched. CDR3 size: 18 residues. Looked up from germline, CDR1 is SGHTA and CDR2 is FQGTGA. DNA for the CDR3: TGTGCCAGCAGCCCTATAGGTAGCGGGGGGGCCCTCTACAATGAGCAGTTCTTC. Amino acids: CASSPIGSGGALYNEQFF.

This clonotype has ten or more counts. This chain uses TRBV20-1 with TRBJ2-3, with TRBD1 matching 9 bases. This CDR3 region has 16 residues. With V trimmed by 0 bases and J by 1 base, 5 bases remained unmatched. The germline V gene encodes CDR1 DFQATT and CDR2 SNEGSKA (reference sequence). CDR3 bases: TGCAGTGCTAGAGATCTTAGGACAGGGGGCACAGATACGCAGTATTTT. This translates into CSARDLRTGGTDTQYF.

This clonotype was detected only once. The V gene is TRBV7-9, the J gene TRBJ2-3, with D perhaps matching TRBD1 or TRBD2 (5 bases each). The germline V gene has CDR1 SEHNR and CDR2 FQNEAQ (reference sequence). V lost 0 bases to trimming and J lost 2 bases, with 12 bases between them. The CDR3 length is 16 residues. For the CDR3, the DNA is TGTGCCAGCAGCTTAGCTCCGGGACGCTTCACAGATACGCAGTATTTT. Translated: CASSLAPGRFTDTQYF.

The chain couples TRBV6-2 or TRBV6-3 to TRBJ1-1; D unresolved. Between the trimmed V and J ends, which lost 2 bases and 5 bases, there was a span of 15 bases. Germline V gene data show CDR1 as MNHEY and CDR2 as SVGEGT. This CDR3 comprises 15 residues. As DNA, the CDR3 is TGTGCCAGCAGTTACGAGCTCGACCTGTTTACTGAAGCTTTCTTT. As protein: CASSYELDLFTEAFF.

This clonotype was detected ten times or more. The rearrangement uses TRBV12-3 or TRBV12-4 and TRBJ1-5; 8 nucleotides line up with TRBD1. The V and J ends lost 5 bases and 2 bases, in that order; junction bases with no gene match: 11. The CDR3 covers 17 residues. DNA for the CDR3: TGTGCCAGCAGTATCGGATCGGGACAGGCCCGCAATCAGCCCCAGCATTTT. It specifies CASSIGSGQARNQPQHF.

This clonotype was recorded many times. CDR3 protein: CASRRDSGYNSPLHF. The CDR3 DNA reads as TGTGCCAGCAGGAGGGACAGCGGCTATAATTCACCCCTCCACTTT. This sequence joins TRBV5-5 and TRBJ1-6, with 7 bases aligning to TRBD1. Germline loops: CDR1 SGHKS, CDR2 YYEKEE (reference sequence). The J segment lost 3 bases and the V segment lost 5 bases, leaving 5 bases of the junction unmatched. This CDR3 has 15 residues.

The chain employs TRBV29-1 and TRBJ1-3; 7 bases match TRBD1. The V and J ends lost 3 bases and 6 bases, in that order; junction bases with no gene match: 14. CDR1 SQVTM and CDR2 ANQGSEA come from the germline V gene. The CDR3 has 16 amino acids. The CDR3 loop is CSVEERGRDPINTIYF. Written as DNA, the CDR3 is TGCAGCGTTGAGGAGAGGGGGCGCGACCCGATAAACACCATATATTTT.